This TCR beta chain was found in a study of T cell clonotyping in hematopoietic cell transplantation. The V end was cut by 3 bases, the J end by 7 bases, with 8 bases between. In germline, CDR1 is SGHDT, CDR2 YYEEEE. This CDR3 has 11 residues. Assay used: immunoSEQ multiplex PCR; TCRdb lists only in-frame clones, some missing. Among approximately 12,000 clones listed, roughly 45% were seen once. The clonotype was recovered from a man between 50 and 59 years old in good health. Some clones in this sample may be carry-over from other donors' samples. The rearrangement uses TRBV5-6 and TRBJ2-7; D gene ambiguous. The sample was peripheral blood mononuclear cells. DNA for the CDR3: TGTGCCAGCAGCTCACAGAAGGAGCAGTACTTC. Translating gives CASSSQKEQYF. Based on the CDR3 plus reference TRBV5-6 and TRBJ2-7, the full variable domain is DAGVTQSPTHLIKTRGQQVTLRCSPKSGHDTVSWYQQALGQGPQFIFQYYEEEERQRGNFPDRFSGHQFPNYSSELNVNALLLGDSALYLCASSSQKEQYFGPGTRLTVT.